The 18 T cell receptor beta chains below come from one sample, sequenced in a study of T and B cells in COVID-19 patients. TRB rearrangements were amplified by multiplex PCR with BIOMED2 TRB-A/B primers. TCRdb passed the multiplex PCR reads through MiXCR, listing each CDR3 protein once. The table has 17,000 or so distinct CDR3 sequences, roughly 36% seen once. From blood, roughly 250-550 ng of genomic DNA served as TRB template. The sample consisted of blood. The origin of the receptors is a human donor with active COVID-19.

J is TRBJ1-1 and V is TRBV11-2; no definite D call. CDR3 size: 13 residues. V was clipped by 5 bases and J by 1 base, with 8 bases between them. Germline CDR1 is SGHAT and CDR2 is FQNNGV. Written as DNA, the CDR3 is TGTGCCAGCAGCCTGAGTTGGAACACTGAAGCTTTCTTT. It translates to CASSLSWNTEAFF.

The rearrangement uses TRBV6-5 and TRBJ1-2, with 7 bases lining up with TRBD1. CDR3 length equals 13 residues. Germline CDR1 reads MNHEY; CDR2 reads SVGAGI. V dropped 2 bases and J dropped 7; count of bases not matched to a gene: 4. The CDR3 sequence: CASSYGRGGGYTF. CDR3 nucleotides: TGTGCCAGCAGTTACGGCAGGGGGGGTGGCTACACCTTC.

For this clonotype: A clone one base away is much larger, so this may be a read error. The CDR3 nucleotides read TGTGCCAGTATTATAGTCGGCAGTTTCTACGAGCAGTACTTC. Protein product: CASIIVGSFYEQYF. The rearrangement joins TRBV19 to TRBJ2-7, with D hard to call. CDR3 length equals 14 residues. Germline CDR1 and CDR2: LNHDA and SQIVND (reference sequence).

The V gene is TRBV6-6, the J gene TRBJ1-6; TRBD1 aligns across 8 bases. The CDR3 is 15 amino acids. Germline loops: CDR1 MNHNY, CDR2 SVGAGI (reference sequence). Trimming took 8 bases from V and 7 from J; bases not matched to a gene: 10. The CDR3 spells CASGQGALKNSPLHF. In DNA form, the CDR3 reads TGTGCCAGCGGCCAGGGGGCTTTGAAAAATTCACCCCTCCACTTT.

By frequency in the sample, this clonotype is medium-sized. The chain joins TRBV19 to TRBJ2-7, with D possibly TRBD1 on 5 matching bases. This CDR3 has 16 amino acids. The germline gives CDR1 LNHDA, CDR2 SQIVND (reference sequence). With 9 bases removed from V and 7 bases from J, the gap between germline ends came to 28 bases. CDR3 bases: TGTGCCAGCTCTAAGGGGTGGGCAGGGATAGAAGTGGAGCAGTACTTC. This codes for CASSKGWAGIEVEQYF. The whole variable domain, filled in from reference TRBV19 and TRBJ2-7, reads DGGITQSPKYLFRKEGQNVTLSCEQNLNHDAMYWYRQDPGQGLRLIYYSQIVNDFQKGDIAEGYSVSREKKESFPLTVTSAQKNPTAFYLCASSKGWAGIEVEQYFGPGTRLTVT.

This clonotype was counted only a few times. The chain uses TRBV15 and TRBJ1-5, with D tentatively TRBD1 (6 bases). This CDR3 has 16 residues. Per the germline V gene, CDR1 is LNHNV and CDR2 is YYDKDF (reference sequence). Trimming left V 0 bases short and J 6 bases short, with 15 bases between. CDR3: CATSRDLRGVGQPQHF. CDR3 sequence (DNA): TGTGCCACCAGCAGAGATCTAAGGGGGGTCGGTCAGCCCCAGCATTTT.

By sample fraction, this clonotype is medium-sized. The chain couples TRBV27 to TRBJ2-3; D call uncertain. V was clipped by 6 bases and J by 1 base, with 8 bases between them. The length of the CDR3 is 13 residues. Germline V gives CDR1 MNHEY, CDR2 SMNVEV (reference sequence). The CDR3 loop reads CASRGRGTDTQYF. The DNA for the CDR3 is TGTGCCAGCAGGGGAAGGGGCACAGATACGCAGTATTTT.

The CDR3 spells CASSPTSTYEQYF. DNA for the CDR3: TGTGCCAGCTCACCGACTAGTACCTACGAGCAGTACTTC. The chain couples TRBV18 to TRBJ2-7; D is perhaps TRBD2 (6 bases). The CDR3 covers 13 residues. V was pared by 3 bases and J by 2 bases, with 8 bases between. From germline, CDR1 is KGHSH and CDR2 LQKENI.

In its sample, this clonotype ranks as medium-sized. This chain joins TRBV19 and TRBJ2-2; unclear D gene. V was clipped by 1 base and J by 0 bases, with 15 bases between them. Germline CDR1 LNHDA, CDR2 SQIVND (reference sequence). The CDR3 loop spans 18 amino acids. The CDR3 bases are TGTGCCAGTAGTATAGGTCTCCTGATCCTCCCGAACACCGGGGAGCTGTTTTTT. Protein: CASSIGLLILPNTGELFF.

The gene calls are TRBV7-2 and TRBJ2-3; TRBD2 agrees at 9 bases. V was clipped by 5 bases and J by 1 base; unmatched bases: 13. Per germline, CDR1 SGHTA and CDR2 FQGNSA. There are 18 residues in the CDR3. The CDR3 DNA reads as TGTGCCAGCAGCCCCAGAAGAGCGGGGGGAGGGCGCACAGATACGCAGTATTTT. Translation gives CASSPRRAGGGRTDTQYF.

This clonotype is categorized as medium-sized (0.01 to 0.1%). This chain connects TRBV15 to TRBJ2-5, with D perhaps TRBD2 (6 bases). The CDR3 is made up of 14 amino acids. Trimming took 0 bases from V and 3 from J, leaving 8 bases between them. Germline V gives CDR1 LNHNV, CDR2 YYDKDF (reference sequence). The CDR3 nucleotides read TGTGCCACCAGCAGAGACGGGACTGAAGAGACCCAGTACTTC. This encodes CATSRDGTEETQYF.

This clonotype has only a few counts. The V and J genes are TRBV6-1 and TRBJ2-3; D gene unclear. V was trimmed by 6 bases and J by 2 bases, leaving 0 bases between them. The CDR3 has 10 amino acids. Per germline, CDR1 MNHNS and CDR2 SASEGT. This CDR3 reads CASSTDTQYF. The CDR3 nucleotides are TGTGCCAGCAGCACAGATACGCAGTATTTT.

This clonotype has only a few counts. The chain carries TRBV27 and TRBJ1-2, with D tentatively TRBD1 (6 bases). The CDR3 consists of 14 residues. V was cut by 2 bases and J by 4 bases, with 11 bases left in between. The germline gives CDR1 MNHEY, CDR2 SMNVEV (reference sequence). The CDR3 region has the DNA TGTGCCAGCAGTTTAAGGGGGGGGTCCTATGGCTACACCTTC. It translates to CASSLRGGSYGYTF.

This clonotype counts as medium-sized. This CDR3 reads CASSSETMSTDTQYF. As DNA, the CDR3 is TGTGCCAGTAGTAGCGAGACAATGAGCACAGATACGCAGTATTTT. This chain uses TRBV19 with TRBJ2-3; D ambiguous. Germline V gene lookup returns CDR1 LNHDA and CDR2 SQIVND (reference sequence). The CDR3 is made up of 15 amino acids. V was trimmed by 4 bases and J by 0 bases, leaving 11 bases between them. The whole variable domain, remainder taken from reference TRBV19 and TRBJ2-3, is DGGITQSPKYLFRKEGQNVTLSCEQNLNHDAMYWYRQDPGQGLRLIYYSQIVNDFQKGDIAEGYSVSREKKESFPLTVTSAQKNPTAFYLCASSSETMSTDTQYFGPGTRLTVL.

There are a few counts of this clonotype. V gene TRBV7-6 combines with J gene TRBJ2-3, with TRBD1 identical over 7 bases. This CDR3 spans 13 amino acids. J gave up 6 bases and V 6 bases, and 6 bases lay outside the gene matches. Germline V gene lookup returns CDR1 SGHVS and CDR2 FNYEAQ. CDR3 coding DNA: TGTGCCAGCAGACGGGACAGCCAGGATACGCAGTATTTT. Residues: CASRRDSQDTQYF.

The chain couples TRBV6-5 to TRBJ2-1; 7 nucleotides match TRBD2. The CDR3 extends over 20 amino acids. Germline CDR1 MNHEY, CDR2 SVGAGI. The V segment lost 2 bases and the J segment 0 bases; nucleotides outside the gene matches: 16. The CDR3, as DNA: TGTGCCAGCAGTTACAAACCCGGAGCTGGGCGGGAGAACTCCTACAATGAGCAGTTCTTC. This translates into CASSYKPGAGRENSYNEQFF.

This clonotype was seen more than once but under ten times. The chain has TRBV27 and TRBJ1-2; 10 bases are shared with TRBD1. The V and J ends lost 2 bases and 6 bases, in that order; junction bases with no gene match: 3. There are 14 residues in the CDR3. Germline V gene lookup returns CDR1 MNHEY and CDR2 SMNVEV (reference sequence). The chain's CDR3 is CASSLDRGLNGYTF. DNA of the CDR3: TGTGCCAGCAGTTTAGACAGGGGGCTAAATGGCTACACCTTC.

The gene calls are TRBV6-4 and TRBJ2-3; 10 bases are a match to TRBD1. The CDR3 length is 14 residues. V dropped 9 bases and J dropped 3; count of bases not matched to a gene: 6. Germline CDR1 MRHNA, CDR2 SNTAGT. CDR3 amino acids: CASSGTGETDTQYF. CDR3 coding DNA: TGTGCCAGTTCCGGGACAGGGGAGACAGATACGCAGTATTTT.